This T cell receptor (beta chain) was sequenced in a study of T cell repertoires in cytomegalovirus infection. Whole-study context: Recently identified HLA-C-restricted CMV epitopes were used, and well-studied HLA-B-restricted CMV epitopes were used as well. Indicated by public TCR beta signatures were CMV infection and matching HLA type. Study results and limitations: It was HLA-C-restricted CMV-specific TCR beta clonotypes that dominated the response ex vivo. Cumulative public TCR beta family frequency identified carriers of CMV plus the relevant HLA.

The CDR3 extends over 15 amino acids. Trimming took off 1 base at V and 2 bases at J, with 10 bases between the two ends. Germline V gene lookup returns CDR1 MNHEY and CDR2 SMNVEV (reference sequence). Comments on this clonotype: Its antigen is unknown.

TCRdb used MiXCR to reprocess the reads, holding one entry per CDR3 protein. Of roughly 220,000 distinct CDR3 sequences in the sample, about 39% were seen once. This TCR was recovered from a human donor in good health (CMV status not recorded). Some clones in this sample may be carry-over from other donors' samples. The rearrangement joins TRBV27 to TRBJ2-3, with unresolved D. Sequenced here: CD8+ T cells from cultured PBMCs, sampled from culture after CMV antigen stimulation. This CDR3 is CASSLLLQPTDTQYF. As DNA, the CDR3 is TGTGCCAGCAGTTTATTACTACAGCCCACAGATACGCAGTATTTT.